This T cell receptor (beta chain) was recovered during a study of blood T cell repertoires in COVID-19. Study overall: T cells, B-cell-depleted T cells, or PBMCs supplied cDNA or gDNA.

The germline gives CDR1 SQVTM, CDR2 ANQGSEA. The CDR3 totals 12 residues. V was clipped by 7 bases and J by 6 bases; unmatched bases: 5. Original processing notes: Amplification of reference gene primers was used by the study to estimate nucleated cell counts. This table comes from immunoSEQ multiplex PCR, and its TCRdb copy is limited to in-frame clones, with some not included. V and J calls and clone size are given by that table; D and trimming were obtained from the DNA. The sample lists some 520,000 clones, nearly 90% occurring once. This clone was seen a few times. Sequences were obtained from peripheral blood. The chain carries TRBV29-1 and TRBJ2-3; 9 nucleotides match TRBD2. This receptor was obtained from a man aged 18 to 30 with COVID-19, enrolled during active disease. This CDR3 is CSGASGTDTQYF. The CDR3 DNA sequence: TGCAGCGGAGCTAGCGGGACCGATACGCAGTATTTT.